This passage covers 30 T cell receptor beta chains from one sample sequenced in a study of CD8+ T cells in alopecia areata listed by TCRdb under 2018. Peripheral blood and lesional scalp punch biopsies were obtained from patients with alopecia areata. Libraries were constructed by the immunoSEQ multiplex PCR assay. RNA was extracted from all samples and reverse transcribed into cDNA, which served as template for TCR sequencing. Held by TCRdb, this immuneACCESS table contains in-frame sequences only and omits some clones. Under half of the omission traces to an unresolved V gene where checked; the cause of the rest is unknown. The sample table contains 5,500 to 7,500 clones; only one count was recorded for less than 65% of them. Approximately 14% of the sample is taken by the ten largest. Sequencing was performed on skin. The receptors originated from a human donor with alopecia areata.

The V gene is TRBV7-9, the J gene TRBJ2-1, with D hard to call. The CDR3 extends over 13 amino acids. Germline values: CDR1 SEHNR, CDR2 FQNEAQ (reference sequence). V was pared by 1 base and J by 11 bases, with 12 bases between. In DNA, the CDR3 is TGTGCCAGCAGCTTAGTGGGCCCGGAACAGCAGTTCTTC. Protein product: CASSLVGPEQQFF.

This clone appeared once. This chain connects TRBV29-1 to TRBJ2-5, with D unresolved. Germline loops: CDR1 SQVTM, CDR2 ANQGSEA. V shed 3 bases and J shed 8 bases, with 4 bases lying between them. There are 9 residues in the CDR3. CDR3 bases: TGCAGCGTTGATGACACCCAGTACTTC. It codes for CSVDDTQYF.

In its sample, this clone ranks as medium-sized. V usage is TRBV7-2 and J usage is TRBJ1-2, with 9 bases fitting TRBD1. This CDR3 is 13 amino acids long. V gave up 5 bases and J gave up 8 bases; unmatched junction bases: 6. The germline V gene has CDR1 SGHTA and CDR2 FQGNSA. The CDR3 protein is CASSHTGGGGYTF. In nucleotides, the CDR3 is TGTGCCAGCAGCCACACAGGGGGCGGAGGCTACACCTTC.

This clone was counted only a few times. The CDR3, as DNA: TGTGCCAGCAGCTCGACTAGCGAAGAGCAGTTCTTC. It translates to CASSSTSEEQFF. The chain links TRBV7-4 to TRBJ2-1; 8 bases map to TRBD2. Trimming at V came to 4 bases and at J to 10 bases, leaving 3 bases not matched to a gene. The CDR3 loop spans 12 amino acids. CDR1 is SGHVT and CDR2 is SQSDAQ in the germline V gene.

This sequence joins TRBV7-7 and TRBJ2-1; TRBD1 agrees at 8 bases. CDR1 is SSHAT, CDR2 FNYEAQ, per germline (reference sequence). The junction had 11 bases not matched to a gene; V was cut back by 5 bases and J by 8 bases. The CDR3 totals 15 residues. The CDR3 sequence: CASSHGQGLEHEQFF. The DNA for the CDR3 is TGTGCCAGCAGCCACGGACAGGGTTTGGAACATGAGCAGTTCTTC.

This clone has a single count. The gene calls are TRBV19 and TRBJ1-1; D call uncertain. The germline V gene has CDR1 LNHDA and CDR2 SQIVND (reference sequence). This CDR3 comprises 13 residues. Trimming pared 5 bases from V and 5 bases from J, leaving 12 bases between. The CDR3 DNA is TGTGCCAGTAGTGTCAGCGACGGGACTGAAGCTTTCTTT. It specifies CASSVSDGTEAFF. The full variable domain, with the rest looked up from reference TRBV19 and TRBJ1-1, is DGGITQSPKYLFRKEGQNVTLSCEQNLNHDAMYWYRQDPGQGLRLIYYSQIVNDFQKGDIAEGYSVSREKKESFPLTVTSAQKNPTAFYLCASSVSDGTEAFFGQGTRLTVV.

This clone has only a few counts. The chain couples TRBV10-3 to TRBJ2-7; 8 bases are a match to TRBD2. With V trimmed by 5 bases and J by 7 bases, 7 bases remained unmatched. The CDR3 is made up of 13 amino acids. Germline V gene sequence: CDR1 ENHRY, CDR2 SYGVKD. The CDR3 DNA is TGTGCCATCAGTCAAGCGGGAGCTGGTGAGCAGTACTTC. This translates into CAISQAGAGEQYF.

There are a few counts of this clone. The rearrangement joins TRBV5-4 to TRBJ1-2, with a possible D match to TRBD1 (5 bases). CDR1 SGHNT and CDR2 YYREEE come from the germline V gene (reference sequence). This CDR3 is built from 15 residues. V lost 6 bases to trimming and J lost 4 bases, with 19 bases between them. CDR3 sequence reads: CASTGGRGGRYGYTF. The CDR3 DNA sequence: TGTGCCAGCACCGGAGGACGGGGGGGACGCTATGGCTACACCTTC.

This sequence joins TRBV19 and TRBJ1-1; a weak D match, TRBD1 (6 bases). CDR1 and CDR2 (germline): LNHDA, SQIVND (reference sequence). V gave up 8 bases and J gave up 2 bases, with 15 bases separating them. The CDR3 has 14 residues. CDR3: CASYRGGINTEAFF. The CDR3 coding sequence is TGTGCCAGTTATCGCGGGGGCATCAACACTGAAGCTTTCTTT.

This chain joins TRBV28 and TRBJ2-7; D not certain. The CDR3 contains 12 residues. Germline loops: CDR1 MDHEN, CDR2 SYDVKM. The germline V and J ends were trimmed by 8 bases and 3 bases, with 11 bases remaining between them. The CDR3 sequence: CASRSVNYEQYF. CDR3 nucleotide sequence: TGTGCCAGCCGGTCGGTCAACTACGAGCAGTACTTC.

The chain carries TRBV5-1 and TRBJ2-7; 10 bases map to TRBD2. The CDR3 extends over 15 amino acids. With V trimmed by 4 bases and J by 2 bases, 6 bases remained unmatched. From germline, CDR1 is SGHRS and CDR2 YFSETQ. The CDR3 protein is CASSPPGTSAYEQYF. CDR3 in DNA: TGCGCCAGCAGCCCTCCCGGGACTAGCGCCTACGAGCAGTACTTC.

This chain links TRBV20-1 with TRBJ1-2; no reliable D call. There are 11 residues in the CDR3. CDR1 and CDR2 from the germline V gene are DFQATT and SNEGSKA (reference sequence). Trimming shortened V by 3 bases and J by 5 bases, and 7 bases separated the two germline ends. The CDR3 protein is CSASARYGYTF. DNA of the CDR3: TGCAGTGCTAGTGCTAGATATGGCTACACCTTC.

The chain uses TRBV29-1 and TRBJ2-7, with 11 bases identical to TRBD2. V lost 3 bases to trimming and J lost 6 bases; unmatched junction nucleotides: 4. From germline, CDR1 is SQVTM and CDR2 ANQGSEA. The CDR3 contains 13 residues. CDR3 coding DNA: TGCAGCGTTGAGACTAGCGGGATGGGCGAGCAGTACTTC. Translation gives CSVETSGMGEQYF.

The genes are TRBV5-4 and TRBJ2-7; D possibly corresponds to TRBD2 (6 bases). The germline gives CDR1 SGHNT, CDR2 YYREEE (reference sequence). The CDR3 extends over 11 amino acids. V lost 7 bases to trimming and J lost 2 bases, with 7 bases between them. The DNA of the CDR3 is TGTGCCAGCGGAGGGACCTACGAGCAGTACTTC. This encodes CASGGTYEQYF.

The rearrangement joins TRBV6-1 to TRBJ1-2; TRBD1 matches 12 bases. This CDR3 is built from 14 residues. V dropped 8 bases and J dropped 6; count of bases not matched to a gene: 7. CDR1 MNHNS and CDR2 SASEGT come from the germline V gene. CDR3 bases: TGTGCCAGCCGGGACAGGGGGCAGAAGGATGGCTACACCTTC. It translates to CASRDRGQKDGYTF.

The chain employs TRBV12-5 and TRBJ1-1; perhaps TRBD1 as D (6 bases). Germline CDR1 and CDR2: LGHNT and FRNRAP. Trimming shortened V by 4 bases and J by 1 base, and 19 bases separated the two germline ends. The CDR3 extends over 17 amino acids. CDR3 in DNA: TGTGCTAGTGGTTCCGGGACGAGGGGGGGGGCGAACACTGAAGCTTTCTTT. Translated: CASGSGTRGGANTEAFF.

The chain uses TRBV30 and TRBJ2-3; either TRBD1 or TRBD2 may supply D (5 bases each). The CDR3 loop spans 14 amino acids. CDR1 and CDR2 (germline): GTSNPN, SVGIG (reference sequence). Between the trimmed V and J ends, which lost 2 bases and 10 bases, there was a span of 19 bases. The CDR3 reads CAWSPKPGPGPQYF. For the CDR3, the DNA is TGTGCCTGGAGTCCCAAACCAGGTCCGGGGCCGCAGTATTTT.

V is TRBV27 and J is TRBJ2-2; no firm D call. The CDR3 has 13 amino acids. V gave up 7 bases and J gave up 5 bases, with 11 bases separating them. Germline V gene lookup returns CDR1 MNHEY and CDR2 SMNVEV (reference sequence). DNA of the CDR3: TGTGCCAGCAATTTCGGTGGTACCGGGGAGCTGTTTTTT. Protein product: CASNFGGTGELFF.

This clone was recorded a few times. The chain couples TRBV5-1 to TRBJ2-2, with 8 bases aligning to TRBD2. CDR3 size: 15 residues. CDR1 is SGHRS and CDR2 is YFSETQ in the germline V gene. Losses at the gene ends were 5 bases for V and 1 base for J; bases not matched to a gene: 4. DNA for the CDR3: TGCGCCAGCAGTCCGGGACTAGTGAACACCGGGGAGCTGTTTTTT. Translated: CASSPGLVNTGELFF. Drawing the rest from reference TRBV5-1 and TRBJ2-2, the complete variable domain is KAGVTQTPRYLIKTRGQQVTLSCSPISGHRSVSWYQQTPGQGLQFLFEYFSETQRNKGNFPGRFSGRQFSNSRSEMNVSTLELGDSALYLCASSPGLVNTGELFFGEGSRLTVL.

The V call is TRBV18, the J call TRBJ2-2; unclear D gene. CDR3 length: 14 amino acids. Germline V lookup: CDR1 KGHSH, CDR2 LQKENI. The V end lost 2 bases, the J end lost 2 bases, and 6 bases lay between the germline ends. This CDR3 reads CASSPGPNTGELFF. Written as DNA, the CDR3 is TGTGCCAGCTCACCAGGCCCAAACACCGGGGAGCTGTTTTTT.

V is TRBV4-1 and J is TRBJ1-5, with D maybe TRBD1 (5 bases). V shed 1 base and J shed 4 bases, with 20 bases lying between them. The germline gives CDR1 MGHRA, CDR2 YSYEKL. This CDR3 is 18 amino acids long. The CDR3 protein is CASSQASGLRVWNQPQHF. CDR3 sequence (DNA): TGCGCCAGCAGCCAAGCCTCGGGGCTAAGGGTGTGGAATCAGCCCCAGCATTTT.

This clone is medium-sized in the sample. Other DNA variants within this sample encode the same CDR3. The rearrangement links TRBV7-9 to TRBJ2-7; 8 bases are a match to TRBD1. The germline V gene has CDR1 SEHNR and CDR2 FQNEAQ (reference sequence). This CDR3 spans 13 amino acids. Germline trimming cut 6 bases from V and 4 bases from J; bases unmatched to any gene: 5. CDR3 region: CASSPGGAYEQYF. The CDR3 bases are TGTGCCAGCAGTCCAGGGGGCGCGTACGAGCAGTACTTC.

The CDR3 sequence is CASSPRQLNTEAFF. The CDR3, as DNA: TGTGCCAGCAGCCCTCGACAGCTGAACACTGAAGCTTTCTTT. This sequence joins TRBV9 and TRBJ1-1, with D possibly matching TRBD1 (5 bases). Looked up from germline, CDR1 is SGDLS and CDR2 is YYNGEE. The V end was cut by 4 bases, the J end by 0 bases, with 10 bases between. CDR3 length equals 14 residues.

The rearrangement uses TRBV25-1 and TRBJ1-6; TRBD1 aligns across 10 bases. The length of the CDR3 is 15 residues. V lost 6 bases, J lost 9 bases, and 8 bases stayed unmatched. Germline CDR1 reads MGHDK; CDR2 reads SYGVNS. CDR3 bases: TGTGCCAGCAGCGCATCGGGACAGGGGCTTTCACCCCTCCACTTT. Translated, it gives CASSASGQGLSPLHF.

By share, this clone counts as large. The genes are TRBV2 and TRBJ2-7; 8 bases agree with TRBD2. Germline lookup yields CDR1 SNHLY and CDR2 FYNNEI. The CDR3 is 13 residues long. Germline trimming cut 7 bases from V and 4 bases from J; bases unmatched to any gene: 6. CDR3 coding DNA: TGTGCCAGCATGGGGACTAGTATTTACGAGCAGTACTTC. Protein sequence: CASMGTSIYEQYF.

The CDR3 nucleotides are TGCGCCAGCAGCGGGACCAGAGGGTTCAATGAGCAGTTCTTC. Residues: CASSGTRGFNEQFF. J is TRBJ2-1 and V is TRBV10-1; possibly TRBD1 or TRBD2 for D (5 bases each). CDR3 size: 14 residues. Germline lookup yields CDR1 WNHNN and CDR2 SYGVQD (reference sequence). The V end was cut by 6 bases, the J end by 6 bases, with 15 bases between.

The V and J genes are TRBV11-2 and TRBJ1-1, with unresolved D. In germline, CDR1 is SGHAT, CDR2 FQNNGV. This CDR3 region has 13 residues. V gave up 1 base and J gave up 0 bases, with 3 bases separating them. DNA for the CDR3: TGTGCCAGCAGCTTAGGGGTGAACACTGAAGCTTTCTTT. Translated: CASSLGVNTEAFF. The full variable domain, in which reference TRBV11-2 and TRBJ1-1 provide the parts outside the CDR3, is EAGVAQSPRYKIIEKRQSVAFWCNPISGHATLYWYQQILGQGPKLLIQFQNNGVVDDSQLPKDRFSAERLKGVDSTLKIQPAKLEDSAVYLCASSLGVNTEAFFGQGTRLTVV.

This clone was seen a single time. The rearrangement uses TRBV18 and TRBJ1-1; D is unclear. Trimming pared 2 bases from V and 1 base from J, leaving 5 bases between. CDR1 and CDR2 from the germline V gene are KGHSH and LQKENI. CDR3 length: 13 amino acids. In nucleotides, the CDR3 is TGTGCCAGCTCACCAACGGAGAACACTGAAGCTTTCTTT. Amino acid sequence: CASSPTENTEAFF.

This clone was seen just once. Here the CDR3 DNA reads TGTGCCACACGGGCTAGCGGGAGAACAGATACGCAGTATTTT. This sequence encodes CATRASGRTDTQYF. V is TRBV27 and J is TRBJ2-3; 10 nucleotides agree with TRBD2. The V segment lost 10 bases and the J segment 3 bases; nucleotides outside the gene matches: 7. The V gene's germline CDR1 is MNHEY and CDR2 SMNVEV (reference sequence). The CDR3 sequence is 14 residues long.

Comments on this clone: A single base is all that separates this from a far larger clone, so a read error is likely. The sample contains more than one DNA sequence encoding this CDR3. The chain uses TRBV7-9 and TRBJ2-4; D might be TRBD2 (6 bases). In germline, CDR1 is SEHNR, CDR2 FQNEAQ (reference sequence). V was pared by 5 bases and J by 9 bases, with 14 bases between. The CDR3 spans 13 residues. CDR3 sequence reads: CASSRSGGRIQYF. DNA of the CDR3: TGTGCCAGCAGCCGCAGTGGAGGGCGCATTCAGTACTTC. Variable domain in full (rest from reference TRBV7-9 and TRBJ2-4): DTGVSQNPRHKITKRGQNVTFRCDPISEHNRLYWYRQTLGQGPEFLTYFQNEAQLEKSRLLSDRFSAERPKGSFSTLEIQRTEQGDSAMYLCASSRSGGRIQYFGAGTRLSVL.